The 20 T cell receptor beta chains presented below share a single source sample, sequenced in a study of blood T cell repertoires in COVID-19. The protocol was immunoSEQ multiplex PCR, while the TCRdb copy is restricted to in-frame clones and leaves out a portion. Here the sample spans 250,000 to 350,000 clones, around 86% being singletons. The sample was PBMCs or T cells enriched from blood (not recorded which). The receptors stem from a woman in her late teens or twenties who had recovered from COVID-19.

CDR3 bases: TGTGCCAGCAGCTTGGGGACAGGGCTCTACGAGCAGTACTTC. Protein product: CASSLGTGLYEQYF. This sequence joins TRBV5-4 and TRBJ2-7; 8 nucleotides match TRBD1. After removal of 0 bases from V and 3 bases from J, the junction contained 2 bases not matched to a gene. Germline V lookup: CDR1 SGHNT, CDR2 YYREEE (reference sequence). There are 14 residues in the CDR3.

The rearrangement uses TRBV4-1 and TRBJ1-2, with D uncertain. Germline CDR1 reads MGHRA; CDR2 reads YSYEKL. The CDR3 is made up of 16 amino acids. V was cut by 1 base and J by 8 bases, with 20 bases left in between. This CDR3 reads CASSQVWSDSHRGYTF. DNA for the CDR3: TGCGCCAGCAGCCAAGTTTGGTCAGACTCCCATAGGGGCTACACCTTC.

The chain has TRBV19 and TRBJ1-5; a possible D gene is TRBD1 (5 bases). Germline CDR1 LNHDA, CDR2 SQIVND (reference sequence). The CDR3 is 18 residues long. Deletions cut 1 base from V and 0 bases from J, with 16 bases between. The CDR3 DNA sequence: TGTGCCAGTAGTATAGGGGACTTCAGAATTTATAGCAATCAGCCCCAGCATTTT. Translating it yields CASSIGDFRIYSNQPQHF.

The chain couples TRBV2 to TRBJ2-2; 8 positions match TRBD1. V gave up 3 bases and J gave up 8 bases; unmatched junction bases: 8. The CDR3 has 15 amino acids. Germline lookup yields CDR1 SNHLY and CDR2 FYNNEI. CDR3 amino acids: CASSDVGRGRGELFF. In DNA, the CDR3 is TGTGCCAGCAGTGACGTTGGCAGGGGGCGTGGGGAGCTGTTTTTT.

This clone was counted at least ten times. This sequence joins TRBV19 and TRBJ1-2; 10 bases line up with TRBD1. Germline assignment: CDR1 LNHDA and CDR2 SQIVND (reference sequence). The CDR3 has 15 residues. Germline trimming cut 9 bases from V and 3 bases from J; bases unmatched to any gene: 10. The CDR3 DNA follows: TGTGCCAGCCGGGACAGGGGTATTAGGGACTATGGCTACACCTTC. Protein sequence: CASRDRGIRDYGYTF.

The rearrangement joins TRBV9 to TRBJ1-2, with 9 bases identical to TRBD1. The V segment lost 1 base and the J segment 7 bases; nucleotides outside the gene matches: 8. This CDR3 comprises 15 residues. CDR1 is SGDLS, CDR2 YYNGEE, per germline. The CDR3, as DNA: TGTGCCAGCAGCGTACCCCAGACAGGGGGGGCTGGCTACACCTTC. Translating it yields CASSVPQTGGAGYTF. Full variable domain (missing parts from reference TRBV9 and TRBJ1-2): DSGVTQTPKHLITATGQRVTLRCSPRSGDLSVYWYQQSLDQGLQFLIQYYNGEERAKGNILERFSAQQFPDLHSELNLSSLELGDSALYFCASSVPQTGGAGYTFGSGTRLTVV.

The chain has TRBV15 and TRBJ1-4, with D possibly matching TRBD1 (5 bases). The germline V gene has CDR1 LNHNV and CDR2 YYDKDF (reference sequence). Trimming pared 0 bases from V and 8 bases from J, leaving 16 bases between. This CDR3 is built from 16 residues. The CDR3 region is CATSRDQPQGGEKLFF. The CDR3 nucleotides are TGTGCCACCAGCAGAGATCAGCCGCAGGGAGGCGAAAAACTGTTTTTT.

The V gene is TRBV5-1, the J gene TRBJ1-5; tentatively, D is TRBD1 (5 bases). Trimming took 10 bases from V and 0 from J, leaving 11 bases between them. CDR3 length equals 13 residues. Germline CDR1 SGHRS, CDR2 YFSETQ. The CDR3 loop reads CARPQDSNQPQHF. In DNA form, the CDR3 reads TGCGCCCGCCCACAGGATAGCAATCAGCCCCAGCATTTT.

This clone was seen once. For the CDR3, the DNA is TGTGCCAGCAGCCCTCCGACAGGTCAAGGCTACACCTTC. This gives the protein CASSPPTGQGYTF. The chain links TRBV14 to TRBJ1-2; maybe TRBD1 (6 bases). Trimming took 4 bases from V and 8 from J, leaving 14 bases between them. The CDR3 runs to 13 residues. Germline V CDR1 and CDR2: SGHDN, FVKESK.

The rearrangement joins TRBV7-9 to TRBJ2-1; 7 bases map to TRBD1. The CDR3 length is 16 residues. CDR1 SEHNR and CDR2 FQNEAQ come from the germline V gene (reference sequence). With V trimmed by 4 bases and J by 8 bases, 14 bases remained unmatched. In nucleotides, the CDR3 is TGTGCCAGCAGCTCTCGGAACGACAGGGATGTCTATGAGCAGTTCTTC. Protein sequence: CASSSRNDRDVYEQFF.

The V call is TRBV3-1 (or the pseudogene TRBV3-2), the J call TRBJ1-2; D not certain. Germline-derived CDR1 and CDR2 are LGHDT and YNNKEL (reference sequence). Trimming cost V 0 bases and J 0 bases, with 5 bases left between them. This CDR3 is built from 14 residues. The CDR3 sequence: CASSQDSSNYGYTF. The CDR3, as DNA: TGTGCCAGCAGCCAAGATTCCTCTAACTATGGCTACACCTTC.

V usage is TRBV11-2 and J usage is TRBJ2-3; a possible D gene is TRBD2 (5 bases). From germline, CDR1 is SGHAT and CDR2 FQNNGV. The ends were cut back, 1 base at V and 4 bases at J, with 12 bases in the middle. CDR3 length: 15 amino acids. CDR3 sequence reads: CASSLGLAVADTQYF. The DNA for the CDR3 is TGTGCCAGCAGCTTAGGGCTAGCCGTGGCAGATACGCAGTATTTT.

The rearrangement links TRBV15 to TRBJ2-7; the match to TRBD2 covers 7 bases. CDR3 length: 14 amino acids. Germline V gene lookup returns CDR1 LNHNV and CDR2 YYDKDF (reference sequence). Trimming took 4 bases from V and 2 from J; bases not matched to a gene: 5. For the CDR3, the DNA is TGTGCCACCAGCAACCGAGCGGGGCCCTACGAGCAGTACTTC. The encoded protein is CATSNRAGPYEQYF. The full variable domain, with the rest looked up from reference TRBV15 and TRBJ2-7, is DAMVIQNPRYQVTQFGKPVTLSCSQTLNHNVMYWYQQKSSQAPKLLFHYYDKDFNNEADTPDNFQSRRPNTSFCFLDIRSPGLGDTAMYLCATSNRAGPYEQYFGPGTRLTVT.

This chain joins TRBV18 and TRBJ2-7, with a weak D call TRBD1 (5 bases). The CDR3 extends over 15 amino acids. CDR1 and CDR2 from the germline V gene are KGHSH and LQKENI. Deletions cut 1 base from V and 0 bases from J, with 10 bases between. CDR3 amino acids: CASSPLEQVSYEQYF. CDR3 coding DNA: TGTGCCAGCTCACCACTCGAACAGGTCTCCTACGAGCAGTACTTC. The entire variable domain, with the rest obtained from reference TRBV18 and TRBJ2-7, is as follows: NAGVMQNPRHLVRRRGQEARLRCSPMKGHSHVYWYRQLPEEGLKFMVYLQKENIIDESGMPKERFSAEFPKEGPSILRIQQVVRGDSAAYFCASSPLEQVSYEQYFGPGTRLTVT.

The genes are TRBV9 and TRBJ2-1; weak D call: TRBD2 (6 bases). The CDR3 spans 13 residues. V was shortened by 1 base and J by 10 bases, with 12 bases between the two germline ends. CDR1 and CDR2 (germline): SGDLS, YYNGEE. The CDR3 DNA sequence: TGTGCCAGCAGCGTAAGACCAGGAGGGGAGCAGTTCTTC. Translation: CASSVRPGGEQFF.

Here the CDR3 reads CASSQVRVNTEAFF. The CDR3 DNA sequence: TGTGCCAGCAGCCAAGTCAGGGTGAACACTGAAGCTTTCTTT. V and J are TRBV3-1 (or the pseudogene TRBV3-2) and TRBJ1-1; D might be TRBD1 (5 bases). Germline CDR1 and CDR2: LGHDT and YNNKEL (reference sequence). V gave up 1 base and J gave up 0 bases, with 6 bases separating them. This CDR3 region has 14 residues.

This clone turned up a few times. This chain uses TRBV7-9 with TRBJ2-2; 8 bases match TRBD2. Per the germline V gene, CDR1 is SEHNR and CDR2 is FQNEAQ (reference sequence). The CDR3 is 15 residues long. Unmatched junction bases numbered 4, after V lost 6 bases and J lost 1 base. CDR3 DNA: TGTGCCAGCAGATCTCTAGCGGGGAACACCGGGGAGCTGTTTTTT. Encoded protein: CASRSLAGNTGELFF.

The chain uses TRBV6-1 and TRBJ2-7; possible D gene TRBD1, 6 bases. The CDR3 spans 16 residues. CDR1 is MNHNS and CDR2 is SASEGT in the germline V gene. Trimming cost V 2 bases and J 0 bases, with 14 bases left between them. The CDR3 loop is CASSEIHRADSYEQYF. In DNA, the CDR3 is TGTGCCAGCAGTGAAATTCACAGGGCCGACTCCTACGAGCAGTACTTC.

The chain couples TRBV7-6 to TRBJ2-5; 7 positions match TRBD2. After removal of 0 bases from V and 7 bases from J, the junction contained 17 bases not matched to a gene. CDR3 length: 18 amino acids. Looked up from germline, CDR1 is SGHVS and CDR2 is FNYEAQ. The CDR3 DNA reads TGTGCCAGCAGCTTAGCGGGAAGAGCTAGCGGTGACTTTGGGACCCAGTACTTC. It codes for CASSLAGRASGDFGTQYF.

V is TRBV5-4 and J is TRBJ1-2, with 7 bases lining up with TRBD1. Germline lookup yields CDR1 SGHNT and CDR2 YYREEE (reference sequence). Unmatched junction bases numbered 7, after V lost 5 bases and J lost 0 bases. The CDR3 consists of 15 residues. CDR3 region: CASSGDRVANYGYTF. The CDR3 nucleotides read TGTGCCAGCAGTGGAGACAGGGTGGCTAACTATGGCTACACCTTC.